The sequence of this T cell receptor beta chain was determined in a study of cytomegalovirus exposure and HLA in healthy donors. Study-level findings and limits: A list of more than 150 TCR beta chains associated with cytomegalovirus was given. Most sequenced TCRs were rare (though some public TCRs occurred in many donors). Per published reports, the classifier diagnosed cytomegalovirus status with high specificity and sensitivity.

This clone is medium-sized within its sample. Its target is not known. Trimming removed 5 bases at V and 3 bases at J, with 14 bases between. The CDR3 runs 15 residues. Germline V gene lookup returns CDR1 MNHEY and CDR2 SMNVEV (reference sequence). The assay was immunoSEQ multiplex PCR, and TCRdb's table has in-frame clones only and misses some. Seen here are some 38,000 clones, over 80% observed once, and the top ten hold 2.5% to 4%. The clonotype comes from a man aged 18-30 years in good health and CMV-seronegative. Material: PBMCs. This chain uses TRBV27 with TRBJ1-5, with D possibly being TRBD1 (6 bases). CDR3 sequence: CASSPNRVNNQPQHF. The CDR3 DNA follows: TGTGCCAGCAGTCCGAACAGGGTAAACAATCAGCCCCAGCATTTT.